One and the same sample provided the 26 T cell receptor beta chains below, sequenced in a study of OX40 agonist ivuxolimab in advanced cancers. The table came from immunoSEQ multiplex PCR; TCRdb's copy has only in-frame clones and leaves some out. The repertoire includes roughly 40,000 clones, 70% to 90% of them detected once, and roughly 16% sits in the top ten. The sample was CD4+ or CD8+ T cells sorted from blood, taken in a trial of the OX40 agonist ivuxolimab. The receptors come from an adult with an advanced solid tumor such as melanoma, head and neck, liver or kidney cancer.

As concerns this clone: The junction and the germline gene differ at one end; a read error may be behind it. The V and J genes are TRBV10-3 and TRBJ2-1; no clear D gene. CDR1 is ENHRY, CDR2 SYGVKD, per germline. This CDR3 region has 13 residues. Here the CDR3 DNA reads TGTGCCATCAGTGAGGACATATACAATGAGCAATTCTTC. It is translated as CAISEDIYNEQFF.

Concerning this clone: The junction shows a germline mismatch at one end, possibly a read error. The chain carries TRBV5-5 and TRBJ1-6, with no clear D. Germline assignment: CDR1 SGHKS and CDR2 YYEKEE (reference sequence). The CDR3 is 17 amino acids. Here the CDR3 DNA reads TGCGCCAGCAGCCAAGATGCCCCGGCAGGCTCCAATTCACCCCTCCACTTT. It encodes CASSQDAPAGSNSPLHF.

The chain employs TRBV7-9 and TRBJ1-1; no firm D call. This CDR3 is 15 amino acids long. Per the germline V gene, CDR1 is SEHNR and CDR2 is FQNEAQ (reference sequence). Trimming removed 9 bases from V and 4 bases from J, with 21 bases in between. This chain's CDR3 is CASTGDPIPATEAFF. CDR3 sequence (DNA): TGTGCCAGTACCGGGGATCCCATTCCGGCCACTGAAGCTTTCTTT.

This clone was seen once. The chain carries TRBV27 and TRBJ2-2; D is unresolved. The V gene lost 5 bases and the J gene lost 1 base, with 8 bases spanning the gap. Germline CDR1 is MNHEY and CDR2 is SMNVEV (reference sequence). The CDR3 loop spans 14 amino acids. For the CDR3, the DNA is TGTGCCAGCAGTAAACCCATGAACACCGGGGAGCTGTTTTTT. Encoded protein: CASSKPMNTGELFF.

V is TRBV7-9 and J is TRBJ1-1; tentatively, D is TRBD1 (5 bases). V was pared by 6 bases and J by 7 bases, with 15 bases between. Germline CDR1 is SEHNR and CDR2 is FQNEAQ (reference sequence). This CDR3 spans 13 amino acids. The CDR3 here is CASRSPGAVEAFF. The CDR3 DNA reads TGTGCCAGCAGGTCACCCGGGGCAGTTGAAGCTTTCTTT.

The V gene is TRBV7-9, the J gene TRBJ2-7; D not resolved. The CDR3 covers 15 residues. Trimming took off 2 bases at V and 0 bases at J, with 11 bases between the two ends. In germline, CDR1 is SEHNR, CDR2 FQNEAQ (reference sequence). This chain's CDR3 is CASSLKALPSYEQYF. The CDR3 DNA reads TGTGCCAGCAGCTTAAAGGCCCTCCCCTCCTACGAGCAGTACTTC.

The chain employs TRBV19 and TRBJ1-1; maybe TRBD1 (5 bases). The CDR3 is 16 amino acids. Germline values: CDR1 LNHDA, CDR2 SQIVND (reference sequence). V lost 3 bases and J lost 3, with 17 bases in between. This CDR3 reads CASSILVGAGYTEAFF. CDR3 bases: TGTGCCAGTAGTATTTTGGTAGGCGCAGGGTACACTGAAGCTTTCTTT.

This chain links TRBV7-8 with TRBJ2-7; 12 bases match TRBD2. The CDR3 totals 14 residues. V shed 4 bases and J 4 bases; nucleotides not matched to a gene: 2. CDR1 is SGHVS and CDR2 is FQNEAQ in the germline V gene. The CDR3 nucleotides are TGTGCCAGCAGCTGGACTAGCGGGGCATACGAGCAGTACTTC. This sequence encodes CASSWTSGAYEQYF.

The chain employs TRBV6-1 and TRBJ1-5, with D unresolved. V was cut by 1 base and J by 6 bases, with 16 bases left in between. This CDR3 is built from 16 residues. Germline V gene data show CDR1 as MNHNS and CDR2 as SASEGT. The CDR3 nucleotides read TGTGCCAGCAGTGAAGGGGGTCCCTTGGGTACTCAGCCCCAGCATTTT. Translating it yields CASSEGGPLGTQPQHF.

This clone has only a few counts. The chain carries TRBV7-9 and TRBJ2-1; possibly TRBD2 for D (5 bases). The germline V gene encodes CDR1 SEHNR and CDR2 FQNEAQ (reference sequence). V lost 5 bases and J 10 bases, leaving 24 bases between the germline ends. This CDR3 is built from 16 residues. CDR3 bases: TGTGCCAGCAGCCCCACCAGGAGCCAAGAGGGAGAGGAGCAGTTCTTC. Protein product: CASSPTRSQEGEEQFF. Full variable domain (missing parts from reference TRBV7-9 and TRBJ2-1): DTGVSQNPRHKITKRGQNVTFRCDPISEHNRLYWYRQTLGQGPEFLTYFQNEAQLEKSRLLSDRFSAERPKGSFSTLEIQRTEQGDSAMYLCASSPTRSQEGEEQFFGPGTRLTVL.

This chain uses TRBV7-2 with TRBJ1-2; D is perhaps TRBD1 (5 bases). Per germline, CDR1 SGHTA and CDR2 FQGNSA. The CDR3 spans 15 residues. Trimming shortened V by 1 base and J by 2 bases, and 11 bases separated the two germline ends. The CDR3, as DNA: TGTGCCAGCAGCTTAGGGGCAGGGAGAAACTATGGCTACACCTTC. Translated, it gives CASSLGAGRNYGYTF.

The CDR3 is CASSAHLQGATNEKLFF. DNA of the CDR3: TGTGCCAGCAGCGCTCATTTACAGGGGGCAACTAATGAAAAACTGTTTTTT. V is TRBV9 and J is TRBJ1-4; 8 bases map to TRBD1. CDR1 SGDLS and CDR2 YYNGEE come from the germline V gene. The CDR3 spans 17 residues. The trim removed 3 bases at V and 0 bases at J, leaving 7 bases unmatched.

In regard to this clone: At the DNA level, this CDR3 is encoded by other sequences in the same sample as well. The V call is TRBV7-9, the J call TRBJ1-1, with no clear D. This CDR3 has 12 amino acids. Trimming pared 1 base from V and 6 bases from J, leaving 6 bases between. Germline lookup yields CDR1 SEHNR and CDR2 FQNEAQ (reference sequence). DNA of the CDR3: TGTGCCAGCAGCTTAGGGCAGCCTGAAGCTTTCTTT. It encodes CASSLGQPEAFF.

The chain combines TRBV19 with TRBJ2-3; 9 bases fit TRBD2. Trimming took 4 bases from V and 2 from J; bases not matched to a gene: 10. Germline CDR1 LNHDA, CDR2 SQIVND (reference sequence). There are 17 residues in the CDR3. The CDR3 sequence is CASSTPGLARVTDTQYF. CDR3 coding DNA: TGTGCCAGTAGTACCCCTGGACTAGCGAGGGTCACAGATACGCAGTATTTT.

The V gene is TRBV30, the J gene TRBJ1-4; D possibly corresponds to TRBD1 (5 bases). This CDR3 has 14 amino acids. The germline V gene has CDR1 GTSNPN and CDR2 SVGIG (reference sequence). V lost 1 base and J lost 14, with 20 bases in between. This CDR3 reads CAWSDIPAGPGLFF. The DNA of the CDR3 is TGTGCCTGGAGTGATATACCGGCGGGACCCGGGCTGTTTTTT.

The chain combines TRBV12-5 with TRBJ1-2, with a tentative D call TRBD1 (6 bases). The CDR3 has 15 amino acids. V gave up 1 base and J gave up 2 bases, with 11 bases separating them. CDR1 is LGHNT, CDR2 FRNRAP, per germline. DNA of the CDR3: TGTGCTAGTGGTTTGGGGGAGGACAGCAACTATGGCTACACCTTC. As protein: CASGLGEDSNYGYTF.

V and J are TRBV7-8 and TRBJ2-1; 8 nucleotides line up with TRBD2. This CDR3 comprises 19 residues. The V gene end was trimmed by 2 bases and the J gene end by 4 bases; junction bases not matched to a gene: 16. Germline V gene data show CDR1 as SGHVS and CDR2 as FQNEAQ. Here the CDR3 DNA reads TGTGCCAGCAGCTTATATGGCGGCGGGTTTAGCGGGGTTTACAATGAGCAGTTCTTC. Its translation is CASSLYGGGFSGVYNEQFF.

The chain has TRBV6-6 and TRBJ1-6; the D is unclear. This CDR3 region has 11 residues. Germline V gene lookup returns CDR1 MNHNY and CDR2 SVGAGI (reference sequence). V lost 11 bases and J lost 8, with 10 bases in between. As DNA, the CDR3 is TGTGCCCGACCCCGGGATTCACCCCTCCACTTT. It encodes CARPRDSPLHF.

About this clone: At one end, the junction sequence differs from germline, possibly due to a read error. The DNA of the CDR3 is TGTGCCAGCAGTGACTCGACAACAGATACGCAGTATTTT. This codes for CASSDSTTDTQYF. The genes are TRBV6-5 and TRBJ2-3; D is ambiguous. The length of the CDR3 is 13 residues. Germline V gene lookup returns CDR1 MNHEY and CDR2 SVGAGI.

In this sample, this clone turned up once. The chain links TRBV9 to TRBJ1-2, with D possibly being TRBD1 (5 bases). Germline V lookup: CDR1 SGDLS, CDR2 YYNGEE. V lost 0 bases to trimming and J lost 4 bases, with 10 bases between them. This CDR3 has 14 residues. The CDR3 nucleotides are TGTGCCAGCAGCGTAGGCGGAGGGACCTATGGCTACACCTTC. The encoded protein is CASSVGGGTYGYTF.

The J gene is TRBJ2-7, the V gene TRBV19, with a weak D call TRBD2 (5 bases). The germline V gene encodes CDR1 LNHDA and CDR2 SQIVND (reference sequence). Trimming removed 6 bases from V and 7 bases from J, with 19 bases in between. This CDR3 comprises 14 residues. CDR3 nucleotide sequence: TGTGCCAGTAGCCCCCCTGAGGGCCCGAGGGAGCAGTACTTC. Translated, it gives CASSPPEGPREQYF. The full variable domain, completed using reference TRBV19 and TRBJ2-7, is DGGITQSPKYLFRKEGQNVTLSCEQNLNHDAMYWYRQDPGQGLRLIYYSQIVNDFQKGDIAEGYSVSREKKESFPLTVTSAQKNPTAFYLCASSPPEGPREQYFGPGTRLTVT.

The rearrangement links TRBV7-2 to TRBJ2-7, with TRBD2 identical over 7 bases. This CDR3 is 15 amino acids long. Germline V gene data show CDR1 as SGHTA and CDR2 as FQGNSA. Trimming cost V 1 base and J 7 bases; bases outside gene matches: 10. In DNA, the CDR3 is TGTGCCAGCAGCTTAGAAAGGGGAGGGCTCGGGGAGCAGTACTTC. Translating gives CASSLERGGLGEQYF.

In DNA form, the CDR3 reads TGCGCCAGCAGCCCGTCCTGGTCGGCCGGGCATGGCTACACCTTC. As protein: CASSPSWSAGHGYTF. The chain employs TRBV4-3 and TRBJ1-2; D gene ambiguous. The CDR3 has 15 residues. V dropped 4 bases and J dropped 6 bases, with 18 bases sitting between them. The germline V gene has CDR1 LGHNA and CDR2 YSLEER.

The V and J genes are TRBV7-9 and TRBJ1-2; 7 nucleotides align to TRBD1. Per germline, CDR1 SEHNR and CDR2 FQNEAQ (reference sequence). The CDR3 is 15 amino acids. Losses at the gene ends were 1 base for V and 4 bases for J; bases not matched to a gene: 6. This CDR3 reads CASSLVGGQLYGYTF. The DNA of the CDR3 is TGTGCCAGCAGCTTAGTGGGGGGACAGCTCTATGGCTACACCTTC. The full variable domain, completed using reference TRBV7-9 and TRBJ1-2, is DTGVSQNPRHKITKRGQNVTFRCDPISEHNRLYWYRQTLGQGPEFLTYFQNEAQLEKSRLLSDRFSAERPKGSFSTLEIQRTEQGDSAMYLCASSLVGGQLYGYTFGSGTRLTVV.

This clone was seen only once. The rearrangement links TRBV5-6 to TRBJ1-5; maybe TRBD1 (5 bases). Trimming took off 0 bases at V and 3 bases at J, with 16 bases between the two ends. The CDR3 covers 17 residues. Germline V gene sequence: CDR1 SGHDT, CDR2 YYEEEE. The CDR3 DNA reads as TGTGCCAGCAGCTTGGGTCAGGGCCTCGGGTACAATCAGCCCCAGCATTTT. Translating it yields CASSLGQGLGYNQPQHF.

The chain couples TRBV7-2 to TRBJ2-5, with 8 bases that match TRBD2. Germline V gene sequence: CDR1 SGHTA, CDR2 FQGNSA. The CDR3 is 15 amino acids. J was trimmed by 5 bases and V by 5 bases; bases with no gene match: 10. CDR3: CASSDREGLTETQYF. CDR3 nucleotides: TGTGCCAGCAGCGACCGGGAGGGCCTGACCGAGACCCAGTACTTC.